This TCR beta chain was obtained from a study of shared clonotypes between healthy human individuals. Sequencing used immunoSEQ multiplex PCR; TCRdb keeps in-frame clones, though not all of them. Of approximately 1,500,000 clones in the sample, approximately 98% were seen once. Germline lookup yields CDR1 LGHNA and CDR2 YNFKEQ. CDR3 length: 20 residues. V was clipped by 2 bases and J by 4 bases; unmatched bases: 19. The receptor was isolated from a man in his thirties or forties in good health. Material for sequencing was naive CD4+ T cells sorted from blood. The sample's subset: CD45RA+ positively selected. The J gene is TRBJ2-2, the V gene TRBV4-2; 7 nucleotides agree with TRBD2. This CDR3 is CASSQPRPASGGGGTGELFF. CDR3 DNA: TGTGCCAGCAGCCAACCCCGGCCGGCTAGCGGAGGAGGTGGCACCGGGGAGCTGTTTTTT.